The clone carrying this T cell receptor (beta chain) was seen a few times. The target antigen is unknown. Resections were taken during corrective heart surgery, and the thymus tissue came from these. Germline loops: CDR1 LGHNT, CDR2 FRNRAP. Trimming took off 0 bases at V and 3 bases at J, with 6 bases between the two ends. This CDR3 has 13 residues. This record comes from a study of human thymus T cells. Points from the study as a whole: V and J genes seemed to be used with bias in thymic and blood repertoires.

Data came from immunoSEQ multiplex PCR; TCRdb stores just in-frame clones and leaves some out. The sample carries some 78,000 clones, 90% to 98% recorded once. The gene calls are TRBV12-5 and TRBJ2-7; D is perhaps TRBD1 (5 bases). The sample comprised thymus tissue. The receptor's source is a boy less than two years old with a congenital heart defect but otherwise immunologically healthy. CDR3 amino acids: CASGLVGDYEQYF. The CDR3 region has the DNA TGTGCTAGTGGTTTGGTAGGGGACTACGAGCAGTACTTC.